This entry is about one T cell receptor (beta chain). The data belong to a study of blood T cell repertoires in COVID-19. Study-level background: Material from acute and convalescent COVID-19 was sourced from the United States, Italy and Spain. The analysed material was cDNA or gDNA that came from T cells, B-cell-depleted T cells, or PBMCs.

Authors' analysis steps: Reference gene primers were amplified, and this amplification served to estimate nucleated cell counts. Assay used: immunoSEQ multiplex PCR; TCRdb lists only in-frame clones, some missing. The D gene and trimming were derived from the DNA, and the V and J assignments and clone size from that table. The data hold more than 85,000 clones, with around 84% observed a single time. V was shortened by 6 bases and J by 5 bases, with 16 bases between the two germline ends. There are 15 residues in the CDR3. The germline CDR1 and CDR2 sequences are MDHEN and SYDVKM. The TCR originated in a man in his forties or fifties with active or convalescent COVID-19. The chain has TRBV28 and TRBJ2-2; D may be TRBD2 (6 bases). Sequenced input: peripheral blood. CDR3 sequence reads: CASSNPSGETGELFF. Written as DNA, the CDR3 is TGTGCCAGCAGCAACCCCTCGGGGGAAACCGGGGAGCTGTTTTTT.